Presented here are 17 T cell receptor beta chains from one specimen sequenced in a study of memory CD4+ T cells and cytomegalovirus serostatus. The sort gate was single viable CD3+CD4+CD8-CD45RO+ cells for memory CD4+ T cells. The method was immunoSEQ multiplex PCR; TCRdb's version includes in-frame clones alone and lacks a portion of them. The top ten clones hold about 0.6% of a sample with 45,000 to 65,000 clones, under 90% of them seen once. The sequenced material came from memory CD4+ T cells from blood. Every receptor here comes from an adult in good health and CMV-seronegative.

The CDR3 region has the DNA TGTGCCAGTATAGCGGACCTGGGGCAGGGTCAGCCCCAGCATTTT. Amino acids: CASIADLGQGQPQHF. This chain joins TRBV19 and TRBJ1-5; D might be TRBD1 (5 bases). Germline V lookup: CDR1 LNHDA, CDR2 SQIVND (reference sequence). The V end was cut by 7 bases, the J end by 6 bases, with 19 bases between. CDR3 size: 15 residues.

The gene calls are TRBV20-1 and TRBJ1-1, with D tentatively TRBD1 (5 bases). The CDR3 runs 11 residues. Germline V CDR1 and CDR2: DFQATT, SNEGSKA (reference sequence). The ends were cut back, 1 base at V and 6 bases at J, with 6 bases in the middle. The CDR3 protein is CSARVGAEAFF. The CDR3 region has the DNA TGCAGTGCTAGAGTGGGGGCTGAAGCTTTCTTT.

The chain links TRBV5-6 to TRBJ2-1; 9 bases map to TRBD1. This CDR3 spans 16 amino acids. The V and J ends lost 0 bases and 0 bases, in that order; junction bases with no gene match: 1. Per the germline V gene, CDR1 is SGHDT and CDR2 is YYEEEE. The CDR3 here is CASSLDRGLSYNEQFF. The CDR3 bases are TGTGCCAGCAGCTTGGACAGGGGGCTCTCCTACAATGAGCAGTTCTTC.

J is TRBJ1-2 and V is TRBV4-3, with 7 positions matching TRBD1. The CDR3 has 15 residues. V shed 0 bases, J shed 4 bases, and the junction held 5 bases outside the gene matches. In germline, CDR1 is LGHNA, CDR2 YSLEER. Here the CDR3 DNA reads TGCGCCAGCAGCCAAGAGGGCAGGGGGGGCTATGGCTACACCTTC. Its translation: CASSQEGRGGYGYTF.

V is TRBV5-1 and J is TRBJ2-7, with D hard to call. V was pared by 0 bases and J by 2 bases, with 6 bases between. CDR1 SGHRS and CDR2 YFSETQ come from the germline V gene. CDR3 length equals 13 residues. CDR3 sequence reads: CASSLGSAYEQYF. CDR3 nucleotides: TGCGCCAGCAGCTTGGGAAGCGCCTACGAGCAGTACTTC.

The J gene is TRBJ2-2, the V gene TRBV19; 7 bases are shared with TRBD2. This CDR3 has 16 amino acids. CDR1 LNHDA and CDR2 SQIVND come from the germline V gene (reference sequence). Unmatched junction bases numbered 11, after V lost 5 bases and J lost 5 bases. In DNA, the CDR3 is TGTGCCAGTAGTCCGGGGGGAAGCCTTTCTACCGGGGAGCTGTTTTTT. Its protein is CASSPGGSLSTGELFF.

This chain links TRBV5-1 with TRBJ2-2, with 9 positions matching TRBD1. V dropped 2 bases and J dropped 7; count of bases not matched to a gene: 6. The CDR3 extends over 15 amino acids. Germline CDR1 is SGHRS and CDR2 is YFSETQ. This CDR3 is CASSFGDRAFGELFF. The CDR3 nucleotides read TGCGCCAGCAGCTTTGGGGACAGGGCCTTCGGGGAGCTGTTTTTT.

The rearrangement joins TRBV5-4 to TRBJ2-1; TRBD1 matches 7 bases. Germline V gives CDR1 SGHNT, CDR2 YYREEE (reference sequence). CDR3 length: 12 amino acids. Trimming cost V 4 bases and J 14 bases; bases outside gene matches: 9. In DNA, the CDR3 is TGTGCCAGCAGCACCCAGACAGGGCCGAAGTTCTTC. It codes for CASSTQTGPKFF.

CDR3 nucleotides: TGTGCCAGCAGTTACTCTGGCCTGGATTCACCCCTCCACTTT. It is translated as CASSYSGLDSPLHF. The V gene is TRBV6-5, the J gene TRBJ1-6; unclear D gene. Germline V gives CDR1 MNHEY, CDR2 SVGAGI. V lost 0 bases to trimming and J lost 8 bases, with 8 bases between them. The CDR3 has 14 amino acids.

In this sample, this clone turned up a few times. The chain carries TRBV11-2 and TRBJ1-5; 8 bases map to TRBD1. The V gene end was trimmed by 1 base and the J gene end by 7 bases; junction bases not matched to a gene: 3. Germline CDR1 is SGHAT and CDR2 is FQNNGV. The CDR3 is 14 residues long. CDR3 nucleotides: TGTGCCAGCAGCTTAGCGTCAGGGGGCCAGCCCCAGCATTTT. This sequence encodes CASSLASGGQPQHF.

The rearrangement links TRBV6-5 to TRBJ2-3; 8 nucleotides agree with TRBD1. V was clipped by 6 bases and J by 4 bases; unmatched bases: 6. The length of the CDR3 is 14 residues. CDR1 and CDR2 (germline): MNHEY, SVGAGI. CDR3 nucleotides: TGTGCCAGCAGAACTCAGGGGGCCGCAGATACGCAGTATTTT. Protein: CASRTQGAADTQYF.

V gene TRBV27 combines with J gene TRBJ1-3; D gene ambiguous. Germline V gene sequence: CDR1 MNHEY, CDR2 SMNVEV (reference sequence). CDR3 length equals 13 residues. V was shortened by 1 base and J by 4 bases, with 5 bases between the two germline ends. CDR3: CASSLWMGNTIYF. The CDR3 DNA reads as TGTGCCAGCAGTTTATGGATGGGAAACACCATATATTTT.

The chain joins TRBV5-4 to TRBJ2-5, with 9 bases lining up with TRBD2. CDR1 SGHNT and CDR2 YYREEE come from the germline V gene (reference sequence). The CDR3 has 16 residues. V lost 4 bases, J lost 2 bases, and 9 bases stayed unmatched. The CDR3 DNA sequence: TGTGCCAGCAGCCCTCCGGGCGGGGGGGAACAAGAGACCCAGTACTTC. Its protein is CASSPPGGGEQETQYF. Full variable domain (outside the CDR3, taken from reference TRBV5-4 and TRBJ2-5): ETGVTQSPTHLIKTRGQQVTLRCSSQSGHNTVSWYQQALGQGPQFIFQYYREEENGRGNFPPRFSGLQFPNYSSELNVNALELDDSALYLCASSPPGGGEQETQYFGPGTRLLVL.

V usage is TRBV27 and J usage is TRBJ2-7; the match to TRBD1 covers 9 bases. J gave up 6 bases and V 1 base, and 10 bases lay outside the gene matches. CDR3 length: 16 amino acids. Germline-derived CDR1 and CDR2 are MNHEY and SMNVEV (reference sequence). CDR3 loop: CASSLYPGQGRAEQYF. For the CDR3, the DNA is TGTGCCAGCAGTTTATACCCCGGACAGGGGCGCGCCGAGCAGTACTTC.

This rearrangement joins TRBV2 to TRBJ2-4, with D perhaps matching TRBD2 (5 bases). V shed 3 bases and J shed 5 bases, with 11 bases lying between them. Germline V gene lookup returns CDR1 SNHLY and CDR2 FYNNEI. This CDR3 is 14 amino acids long. The CDR3 nucleotides are TGTGCCAGCAGTGACGGGCGAGCGGAAAACATTCAGTACTTC. Its protein is CASSDGRAENIQYF.

The chain couples TRBV27 to TRBJ1-6, with D possibly TRBD1 on 5 matching bases. The V end was cut by 5 bases, the J end by 10 bases, with 12 bases between. This CDR3 has 13 residues. The germline V gene has CDR1 MNHEY and CDR2 SMNVEV (reference sequence). The CDR3 sequence: CASSMGLGSPLHF. DNA of the CDR3: TGTGCCAGCAGTATGGGACTCGGGTCACCCCTCCACTTT.

J is TRBJ1-5 and V is TRBV5-8; TRBD1 matches at 11 bases. Germline V gene lookup returns CDR1 SGHTS and CDR2 YDEGEE. The trim removed 0 bases at V and 7 bases at J, leaving 6 bases unmatched. The CDR3 extends over 16 amino acids. In DNA form, the CDR3 reads TGTGCCAGCAGCTTGGGGACAGGGGGCCAGGGGCAGCCCCAGCATTTT. It is translated as CASSLGTGGQGQPQHF.